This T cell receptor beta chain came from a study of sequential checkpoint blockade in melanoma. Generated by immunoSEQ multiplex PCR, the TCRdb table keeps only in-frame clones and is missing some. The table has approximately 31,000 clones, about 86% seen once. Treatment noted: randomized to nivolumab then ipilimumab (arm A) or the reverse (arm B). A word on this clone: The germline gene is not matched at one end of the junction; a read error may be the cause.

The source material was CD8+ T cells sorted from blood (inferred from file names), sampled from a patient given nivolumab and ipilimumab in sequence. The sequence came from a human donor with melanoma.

The CDR3: CASSLLAGGTDMQYF. In DNA, the CDR3 is TGTGCCAGCAGCTTATTAGCGGGGGGCACAGATATGCAGTATTTT. The chain combines TRBV11-3 with TRBJ2-3, with 10 bases that match TRBD2. The germline V gene has CDR1 SGHNT and CDR2 YENEEA. There are 15 residues in the CDR3. The entire variable domain, with the rest obtained from reference TRBV11-3 and TRBJ2-3, is as follows: EAGVVQSPRYKIIEKKQPVAFWCNPISGHNTLYWYLQNLGQGPELLIRYENEEAVDDSQLPKDRFSAERLKGVDSTLKIQPAELGDSAVYLCASSLLAGGTDMQYFGPGTRLTVL.